The entry below describes one TCR beta chain. There is no known antigen for this receptor. No base quality values were provided; no much bigger clone lies one nucleotide off. The junction shows trimming of 5 bases on V and 7 bases on J, and the gene matches do not reach 8 bases of it. The germline V gene (reference sequence) provides CDR1 SEHNR and CDR2 FQNEAQ. The CDR3 goes from the cysteine to the phenylalanine over 14 residues. Kept here is only the CDR3 DNA, which spans 42 bases and is read in frame from base 1. Using the deep immunoSEQ assay, TCR CDR3 regions were amplified from genomic DNA by multiplex PCR. For each cell subset, the extracted genomic DNA was distributed evenly across all wells of several immunoSEQ 96-well plates, and each plate served as one replicate. Each replicate PCR for sorted subsets received approximately 200 ng genomic DNA, equal to tens of thousands of T cell genomes. The purified libraries were quantified using a Qubit 3.0 fluorometer, sized with a Bioanalyzer 2100, and then quantified again using the KAPA Library Quantification kit. Every immunoSEQ 96-well plate was sequenced on a dedicated single-read 150-cycle Illumina NextSeq 550 flow cell. The study's processing was this. Because only junctional sequences without quality scores were contained in the immunoSEQ output, filtering matching that applied to full-length reads could not be performed. Sequences were annotated with PyIR, a Python wrapper for IgBLAST v1.9, using IMGT germline references to assign V/J genes and CDR3. Reads were removed for weak V/J assignments (E-value above 1e-6), missing CDR3, stop codons, out-of-frame junctions, or ambiguous translated residues. V3J clonotypes were defined as sequences sharing the same inferred V gene, J gene, and CDR3 amino acid sequence. The percentage overlap between two repertoires was calculated by dividing the number of shared unique clonotypes by the size of the smaller repertoire. Three approaches were used to assess repertoire richness: RTK rarefaction, the Chao1 estimator, and Recon v2.1 estimates of unobserved clonotypes. For all TCRbeta clonotypes obtained by the gDNA method from a handful of donors, generation probabilities were computed with OLGA. TCRdb stores this immuneACCESS table with in-frame sequences only. Part of the clones is absent; in the studies checked, under half of the shortfall reflects unresolved V genes, and no reason is known for the rest. V and J calls and clone size are given by that table; D and trimming were obtained from the DNA. The sample has about 1 million clones on record, roughly 75% of them singletons. The ten largest account for approximately 1.5% of the sample.

The data derive from a study of shared clonotypes between healthy human individuals (dated by TCRdb to about 2020). Some background on the complete study: Three men and two women, aged 18 to 49 years, made up the cohort. Between about 0.85 and 10 billion PBMCs per donor were obtained by leukapheresis. The study deeply sequenced blood TCR repertoires of several healthy adults to estimate repertoire size and the extent of clonotype sharing between individuals. For each donor, CD4 naive and CD4 memory were each given three plates, CD8 naive was given two plates, and CD8 memory was given one plate. Libraries were prepared and TCR repertoires were sequenced by different laboratories using diverse techniques, in order to increase sequencing depth and limit assay-specific biases. Overall results and qualifications from the work: The genetic and exposure-history diversity represented was limited by the small number of donors. Incomplete sequencing was indicated by rarefaction of sorted-subset datasets, despite the large sequencing depth. Across a few donors, approximately 4.9% of naive CD4, 3% to 4% of naive CD8, under 2.5% of memory CD4, and 0.4% to 0.45% of memory CD8 clonotypes were shared. Pairwise subsampling indicated that sequencing depth was expected to affect the degree of clonotype sharing among donors. Naive subsets generally had larger estimated clonotype richness than memory subsets did. Compared with non-shared clonotypes, the clonotypes found in all four sorted-subset donors had higher generation probabilities. Sampling was restricted to blood, and TCR repertoires in tissues likely differ from the TCR repertoires found in blood.

Healthy HIV-negative adults with no recently reported acute infections or vaccinations were included as donors. Only Caucasian adults living in Nashville, Tennessee, USA were represented among the donors. CD4+ T cells were enriched by magnetic negative selection, after which naive cells were positively selected on CD45RA and the negative fraction was taken as the memory subset. After blood collection by leukapheresis, PBMCs were isolated using Ficoll-Histopaque density gradient centrifugation and then cryopreserved in the vapor phase of liquid nitrogen. Analytical flow cytometry was used to check the purity and quantity of every magnetically sorted T cell population. Genomic DNA was isolated from each sorted fraction and quantified by UV absorbance on a Nanodrop 2000c.

The source of this sequence is a man between 18 and 35 years old in good health. The sequenced material came from memory CD4+ T cells sorted from blood. The intended sense of this specimen's cell subset or site label: CD45RA-negative fraction. The chain links TRBV7-9 with TRBJ1-2, with 9 middle bases fitting TRBD1. At the DNA level, the sequence is TGTGCCAGCAGCCCTCAGACAGGGGGAGGTGGCTACACCTTC. This encodes CASSPQTGGGGYTF.